The following is a T cell receptor beta chain sequence with its context. Antigen specificity is unknown. These data belong to a study of blood T cells in healthy people across ages. Overall study findings and caveats: In these data, TCR beta diversity tracked strongly with naive T cell percentage. Per-million-T-cell TCR beta diversity fell roughly linearly with age.

CDR1 DFQATT and CDR2 SNEGSKA come from the germline V gene (reference sequence). V lost 2 bases, J lost 5 bases, and 14 bases stayed unmatched. This CDR3 is 19 amino acids long. Peripheral blood from each donor was collected in a volume of 9.5 to 10 milliliters. The use of a sample-barcoded 5' primer and a J-beta primer mix characterized a second PCR of roughly 7 to 12 cycles. Every cDNA molecule bore a tag from a template-switch adaptor containing 12 random nucleotides. TCRdb reprocessed the 5' RACE reads with MiXCR, giving one entry per CDR3 protein. The profile covers approximately 800,000 distinct CDR3 sequences, with about half appearing a single time and around a sixth taken by the ten largest.

The sequence derives from an elderly man in good health. The chain has TRBV20-1 and TRBJ2-1, with 14 positions matching TRBD2. The source material was blood. The DNA of the CDR3 is TGCAGTGCTAGACGCCCGGGACTAGCGGGAGAGATGGAAAACAATGAGCAGTTCTTC. This sequence encodes CSARRPGLAGEMENNEQFF.